This entry lists 32 T cell receptor beta chains sequenced from one sample in a study of blood T cells in healthy people across ages. A second PCR, run for about 6 to 11 cycles, used a sample-barcoded 5' primer plus a J-beta primer mix. One entry per CDR3 protein results from TCRdb running MiXCR on the 5' RACE reads. Found here are approximately 1.5 million distinct CDR3 sequences, roughly 32% of them singletons; the top ten hold roughly 10%. Sequenced: blood. The receptors here all came from a woman aged 30 to 39 in good health.

This clonotype turned up a few times. The V and J genes are TRBV28 and TRBJ2-3; 8 bases match TRBD2. In germline, CDR1 is MDHEN, CDR2 SYDVKM. The CDR3 is 16 residues long. The junction had 4 bases not matched to a gene; V was cut back by 2 bases and J by 0 bases. In DNA form, the CDR3 reads TGTGCCAGCAGTTTAAGCGGGGGTTCTAGCACAGATACGCAGTATTTT. Residues: CASSLSGGSSTDTQYF.

The chain couples TRBV3-1 to TRBJ2-5; 10 nucleotides line up with TRBD2. The CDR3 loop spans 16 amino acids. Germline trimming cut 1 base from V and 4 bases from J; bases unmatched to any gene: 6. Germline V lookup: CDR1 LGHDT, CDR2 YNNKEL (reference sequence). CDR3 sequence reads: CASSQGTSGGGETQYF. The DNA for the CDR3 is TGTGCCAGCAGCCAAGGGACTAGCGGCGGAGGAGAGACCCAGTACTTC.

This clonotype was observed a handful of times. This rearrangement joins TRBV29-1 to TRBJ1-1; TRBD1 is a possible D gene (6 bases). CDR3 length: 12 amino acids. Germline CDR1 SQVTM, CDR2 ANQGSEA. The V gene lost 7 bases and the J gene lost 7 bases, with 16 bases spanning the gap. The CDR3 reads CSAQRGHHEAFF. Written as DNA, the CDR3 is TGCAGCGCACAACGGGGGCACCATGAAGCTTTCTTT.

This clonotype has a count of ten or more. The chain carries TRBV7-9 and TRBJ1-2; unclear D gene. V was cut by 4 bases and J by 2 bases, with 11 bases left in between. Germline CDR1 and CDR2: SEHNR and FQNEAQ (reference sequence). This CDR3 spans 14 amino acids. The CDR3 bases are TGTGCCAGCAGCTCGGGAGGGATCAACTATGGCTACACCTTC. Translation: CASSSGGINYGYTF.

CDR3 sequence (DNA): TGTGCCAGCAGCGGGGGAATGACAGGACCCTACGAGCAGTACTTC. Translation: CASSGGMTGPYEQYF. This sequence joins TRBV5-6 and TRBJ2-7, with D perhaps TRBD1 (6 bases). V lost 4 bases, J lost 2 bases, and 16 bases lay in between. The CDR3 is made up of 15 amino acids. CDR1 and CDR2 from the germline V gene are SGHDT and YYEEEE.

With respect to this clonotype: At one end, the junction sequence differs from germline, possibly due to a read error. The rearrangement joins TRBV5-1 to TRBJ2-5; 13 nucleotides match TRBD2. Germline V CDR1 and CDR2: SGHRS, YFSETQ. The CDR3 has 16 residues. The CDR3 loop reads CASSFRLAGGQGTQYF. The CDR3 DNA reads TGCGCCAGCAGCTTCCGACTAGCGGGGGGACAAGGGACCCAGTACTTC.

About this clonotype itself: A much larger clonotype is one base distant, so this may be a read error. As DNA, the CDR3 is TGCGCCAGCAGCCACCGGCGGGAGAGCTACGAGCAGTACTTC. Amino acid sequence: CASSHRRESYEQYF. The chain has TRBV4-1 and TRBJ2-7, with 7 nucleotides matching TRBD2. The CDR3 is made up of 14 amino acids. Germline CDR1 is MGHRA and CDR2 is YSYEKL. Trimming cost V 3 bases and J 3 bases; bases outside gene matches: 5.

V gene TRBV28 combines with J gene TRBJ1-1; D is uncertain. Germline V lookup: CDR1 MDHEN, CDR2 SYDVKM. V gave up 3 bases and J gave up 7 bases, with 9 bases separating them. The CDR3 runs 12 residues. The CDR3 DNA reads as TGTGCCAGCAGTTTCGCGGGTGGTGAAGCTTTCTTT. Translating it yields CASSFAGGEAFF.

The chain is built from TRBV9 and TRBJ1-6; D is unclear. Trimming pared 0 bases from V and 11 bases from J, leaving 12 bases between. Germline values: CDR1 SGDLS, CDR2 YYNGEE. This CDR3 has 14 residues. In DNA, the CDR3 is TGTGCCAGCAGCGTAGCTACCGGCCCGGCACCCCTCCACTTT. The encoded protein is CASSVATGPAPLHF.

This rearrangement joins TRBV2 to TRBJ1-2, with D possibly matching TRBD1 (6 bases). The CDR3 contains 14 residues. Trimming cost V 7 bases and J 4 bases, with 16 bases left between them. Germline CDR1 SNHLY, CDR2 FYNNEI. The CDR3 protein is CASTRPGQTYGYTF. The DNA for the CDR3 is TGTGCCAGCACCCGCCCAGGACAGACCTATGGCTACACCTTC.

The chain is built from TRBV12-3 or TRBV12-4 and TRBJ1-2; D perhaps matches TRBD1 (5 bases). V gave up 1 base and J gave up 7 bases, with 10 bases separating them. The CDR3 length is 13 residues. CDR3 loop: CASSLGGEGGYTF. CDR3 DNA: TGTGCCAGCAGTTTAGGAGGGGAAGGTGGCTACACCTTC.

The rearrangement joins TRBV7-6 to TRBJ2-3; 11 bases line up with TRBD2. Germline V gene data show CDR1 as SGHVS and CDR2 as FNYEAQ. V gave up 5 bases and J gave up 5 bases; unmatched junction bases: 9. The CDR3 spans 16 residues. The chain's CDR3 is CASSTRLAGSGDTQYF. The CDR3 nucleotides read TGTGCCAGCAGCACCCGACTAGCGGGATCTGGAGATACGCAGTATTTT. The full variable domain, in which reference TRBV7-6 and TRBJ2-3 provide the parts outside the CDR3, is GAGVSQSPRYKVTKRGQDVALRCDPISGHVSLYWYRQALGQGPEFLTYFNYEAQQDKSGLPNDRFSAERPEGSISTLTIQRTEQRDSAMYRCASSTRLAGSGDTQYFGPGTRLTVL.

This clonotype has a handful of counts. The chain has TRBV5-1 and TRBJ1-2; 8 nucleotides align to TRBD1. J was trimmed by 5 bases and V by 2 bases; bases with no gene match: 8. CDR3 length equals 15 residues. Germline V CDR1 and CDR2: SGHRS, YFSETQ. Here the CDR3 reads CASSLFGQGDYGYTF. The CDR3 nucleotides read TGCGCCAGCAGCTTATTTGGACAGGGTGATTATGGCTACACCTTC.

This clonotype has a handful of counts. The V and J genes are TRBV4-1 and TRBJ2-4, with 11 bases identical to TRBD2. The CDR3 has 19 residues. Germline assignment: CDR1 MGHRA and CDR2 YSYEKL. V shed 1 base and J 0 bases; nucleotides not matched to a gene: 8. CDR3 DNA sequence: TGCGCCAGCAGCCAAGTCCCTAGCGGGAGGAAGCAAGCCAAAAACATTCAGTACTTC. It codes for CASSQVPSGRKQAKNIQYF.

This clonotype was detected a few times. The V gene is TRBV29-1, the J gene TRBJ2-3; 10 nucleotides agree with TRBD1. CDR1 and CDR2 from the germline V gene are SQVTM and ANQGSEA. V lost 4 bases, J lost 2 bases, and 18 bases stayed unmatched. The CDR3 is 19 amino acids. DNA of the CDR3: TGCAGCGTTGTAATCCCCGGGACAGGGGTCCTCCTACTCACAGATACGCAGTATTTT. Translating it yields CSVVIPGTGVLLLTDTQYF.

The chain employs TRBV20-1 and TRBJ1-1; D is ambiguous. Germline CDR1 DFQATT, CDR2 SNEGSKA (reference sequence). This CDR3 spans 13 amino acids. V was trimmed by 5 bases and J by 0 bases, leaving 10 bases between them. The CDR3 DNA sequence: TGCAGTGCTGTAAGACTGGTGAACACTGAAGCTTTCTTT. It encodes CSAVRLVNTEAFF.

This sequence joins TRBV29-1 and TRBJ2-3, with D unclear. CDR1 and CDR2 from the germline V gene are SQVTM and ANQGSEA. V lost 4 bases and J 2 bases, leaving 7 bases between the germline ends. This CDR3 comprises 12 residues. Here the CDR3 reads CSVGSDTDTQYF. The CDR3 DNA is TGCAGCGTTGGGTCAGACACAGATACGCAGTATTTT.

This clonotype was observed many times. CDR3: CASRQLANEQFF. DNA for the CDR3: TGTGCCAGCAGACAACTAGCGAATGAGCAGTTCTTC. The V and J genes are TRBV12-3 or TRBV12-4 and TRBJ2-1; 7 bases line up with TRBD2. Germline trimming cut 6 bases from V and 7 bases from J; bases unmatched to any gene: 3. CDR3 length equals 12 residues.

This chain joins TRBV5-6 and TRBJ2-1; the D gene is possibly TRBD2 (6 bases). This CDR3 spans 16 amino acids. Trimming cost V 0 bases and J 7 bases, with 17 bases left between them. Germline CDR1 is SGHDT and CDR2 is YYEEEE. DNA of the CDR3: TGTGCCAGCAGCTTGGCCGGCATAACCCGGGGGAATGAGCAGTTCTTC. Translating gives CASSLAGITRGNEQFF.

This clonotype was detected only a few times. The chain carries TRBV3-1 and TRBJ2-1; TRBD2 agrees at 11 bases. CDR3 size: 15 residues. The germline V gene encodes CDR1 LGHDT and CDR2 YNNKEL (reference sequence). V dropped 0 bases and J dropped 9; count of bases not matched to a gene: 4. The CDR3: CASSQELAGASEQFF. In DNA form, the CDR3 reads TGTGCCAGCAGCCAAGAACTAGCGGGGGCCTCTGAGCAGTTCTTC.

This chain links TRBV27 with TRBJ1-1; D might be TRBD1 (5 bases). V was pared by 5 bases and J by 0 bases, with 16 bases between. The germline CDR1 and CDR2 sequences are MNHEY and SMNVEV (reference sequence). The CDR3 totals 16 residues. The CDR3 region is CASSPRGRIMNTEAFF. CDR3 bases: TGTGCCAGCAGTCCCCGGGGGAGGATAATGAACACTGAAGCTTTCTTT.

J is TRBJ1-2 and V is TRBV7-9; perhaps TRBD1 as D (5 bases). Germline CDR1 SEHNR, CDR2 FQNEAQ (reference sequence). V was trimmed by 8 bases and J by 3 bases, leaving 19 bases between them. The length of the CDR3 is 15 residues. The DNA for the CDR3 is TGTGCCAGCGGCCACGCGGCGGCGGGGGACTATGGCTACACCTTC. It encodes CASGHAAAGDYGYTF.

This clonotype was seen only once. This chain joins TRBV9 and TRBJ2-5; tentatively, D is TRBD2 (7 bases). The CDR3 has 16 amino acids. Germline V gene sequence: CDR1 SGDLS, CDR2 YYNGEE. Trimming took 0 bases from V and 11 from J, leaving 23 bases between them. Here the CDR3 DNA reads TGTGCCAGCAGCGTAGAAGGGGGGGGTCCTTACAATGAGCAGTACTTC. Protein sequence: CASSVEGGGPYNEQYF.

The chain joins TRBV27 to TRBJ1-5; 9 bases line up with TRBD1. Germline loops: CDR1 MNHEY, CDR2 SMNVEV (reference sequence). The CDR3 has 15 amino acids. J lost 7 bases, V lost 6 bases, and 10 bases had no gene match. CDR3 region: CASSRGGQGRQPQHF. The DNA for the CDR3 is TGTGCCAGCAGCAGAGGAGGACAGGGGAGACAGCCCCAGCATTTT.

This sequence joins TRBV19 and TRBJ1-2; TRBD1 matches at 8 bases. Trimming took 7 bases from V and 2 from J; bases not matched to a gene: 3. The CDR3 covers 13 residues. Germline CDR1 and CDR2: LNHDA and SQIVND (reference sequence). The CDR3 region is CASTGQENYGYTF. CDR3 sequence (DNA): TGTGCCAGTACGGGACAGGAGAACTATGGCTACACCTTC.

The chain has TRBV28 and TRBJ2-3; TRBD2 matches 12 bases. Losses at the gene ends were 5 bases for V and 4 bases for J; bases not matched to a gene: 4. Per germline, CDR1 MDHEN and CDR2 SYDVKM. This CDR3 is 15 amino acids long. CDR3 nucleotide sequence: TGTGCCAGCAGTAGACTAGCGGGAGCCCCAGATACGCAGTATTTT. Translated, it gives CASSRLAGAPDTQYF. Together with reference TRBV28 and TRBJ2-3, the CDR3 gives the full variable domain: DVKVTQSSRYLVKRTGEKVFLECVQDMDHENMFWYRQDPGLGLRLIYFSYDVKMKEKGDIPEGYSVSREKKERFSLILESASTNQTSMYLCASSRLAGAPDTQYFGPGTRLTVL.

Turning to this clonotype: Possible read error: a much larger clone is one base away. The J gene is TRBJ1-2, the V gene TRBV29-1, with D tentatively TRBD1 (5 bases). The CDR3 consists of 13 residues. The germline V gene has CDR1 SQVTM and CDR2 ANQGSEA. CDR3 bases: TGCGGCGTTGGGGCATCACAGCGATATGGCTACACCTTC. Protein product: CGVGASQRYGYTF.

This clonotype was counted only a few times. The CDR3 DNA is TGCGCCAGCAGTGACTTTGGGGCAGCGGGGGCCCAATGGGACCAGTACTTC. This gives the protein CASSDFGAAGAQWDQYF. The V and J genes are TRBV10-2 and TRBJ2-7; 8 nucleotides agree with TRBD2. The V segment lost 3 bases and the J segment 10 bases; nucleotides outside the gene matches: 20. Germline V gene data show CDR1 as WSHSY and CDR2 as SAAADI. The CDR3 sequence is 17 residues long.

The rearrangement joins TRBV2 to TRBJ2-7, with D perhaps given as TRBD1 or TRBD2 (6 bases each). This CDR3 has 14 amino acids. Germline V CDR1 and CDR2: SNHLY, FYNNEI. Trimming shortened V by 7 bases and J by 2 bases, and 15 bases separated the two germline ends. In DNA, the CDR3 is TGTGCCAGCACCGTAGGGGGGTTTCCCTACGAGCAGTACTTC. Translated: CASTVGGFPYEQYF.

This clonotype has just a few counts. The chain combines TRBV20-1 with TRBJ2-5; 7 bases line up with TRBD2. This CDR3 has 13 residues. Germline loops: CDR1 DFQATT, CDR2 SNEGSKA (reference sequence). The ends lost 3 bases at V and 5 bases at J; junction bases unmatched: 6. CDR3 protein: CSARTSYGETQYF. Written as DNA, the CDR3 is TGCAGTGCTAGGACTAGCTATGGGGAGACCCAGTACTTC.

This clonotype was seen only a few times. The chain has TRBV5-1 and TRBJ2-5; D not certain. Per germline, CDR1 SGHRS and CDR2 YFSETQ. V was pared by 0 bases and J by 6 bases, with 12 bases between. The CDR3 covers 14 residues. The CDR3 reads CASSLASVEQTQYF. The DNA of the CDR3 is TGCGCCAGCAGCTTGGCCTCGGTGGAACAGACCCAGTACTTC.

The CDR3 bases are TGTGCCAGCAGCCCCCCACCATCGGACTCGCACTCCTACAATGAGCAGTTCTTC. Translated, it gives CASSPPPSDSHSYNEQFF. V and J are TRBV7-8 and TRBJ2-1; possibly TRBD2 for D (5 bases). The length of the CDR3 is 18 residues. V was trimmed by 5 bases and J by 0 bases, leaving 20 bases between them. CDR1 is SGHVS and CDR2 is FQNEAQ in the germline V gene.